The rows below give T cell receptor beta chains drawn from one sample of a study of CD8+ T cells in alopecia areata. Repertoires were generated with immunoSEQ multiplex PCR, while TCRdb's copy carries only in-frame clones and drops some. The profile shows roughly 97,000 clones, 41% of them singletons. Sequencing was performed on CD4+ T cells sorted from blood. The receptors come from a human donor with alopecia areata. CDR3s include the opening cysteine and the closing phenylalanine or tryptophan. A D gene is named only where the DNA matches it firmly. Not all rows give a size; the values are once, few, many and, for expanded clones, a class.

v_call	clone_size	d_call	j_call	cdr3_nt	cdr3_aa
TRBV27	NA	NA	TRBJ2-3	TGTGCCAGCAGGGAGTTTAGCACAGATACGCAGTATTTT	CASREFSTDTQYF
TRBV18	few	TRBD1	TRBJ1-5	TGTGCCAGCTCCCTAGACAGGGGAAATCAGCCCCAGCATTTT	CASSLDRGNQPQHF
TRBV2	NA	NA	TRBJ2-1	TGTGCCAGCACACGGGACGGCAATGAGCAGTTCTTC	CASTRDGNEQFF
TRBV10-3	few	NA	TRBJ2-3	TGTGCCATCAGTATGGCAGATACGCAGTATTTT	CAISMADTQYF
TRBV29-1	few	TRBD1	TRBJ2-7	TGCAGCGTCCGACAGGGCTCCCACGAGCAGTACTTC	CSVRQGSHEQYF
TRBV11-1	once	NA	TRBJ2-1	TGTGCCAGCAGCAAATACAGGGTTGCCTACAATGAGCAGTTCTTC	CASSKYRVAYNEQFF
TRBV19	few	NA	TRBJ2-3	TGTGCCAGTAGTGGGGAGGGACACCCAAGCACAGATACGCAGTATTTT	CASSGEGHPSTDTQYF
TRBV7-6	NA	NA	TRBJ1-6	TGTGCCAGCAGCCCAGCGGGTTCTCGCGCACCCCTCCACTTT	CASSPAGSRAPLHF
TRBV27	NA	NA	TRBJ2-6	TGTGCCAGCAGGGACCTCACCACCGGGGCCAACGTCCTGACTTTC	CASRDLTTGANVLTF
TRBV6-6	few	NA	TRBJ1-2	TGTGCCACCACAGAGAACTATGGCTACACCTTC	CATTENYGYTF